This is a list of T cell receptor beta chains from one sample in a study of blood T cell repertoires in COVID-19. Using immunoSEQ multiplex PCR, the repertoire was profiled, and TCRdb retains in-frame clones only, with some absent. The repertoire includes fewer than 60,000 clones, roughly 88% of them detected once, and around 25% sits in the top ten. Material for sequencing was peripheral blood. The origin of the receptors is a woman over 75 with acute or convalescent COVID-19. Each CDR3 is given with its conserved first and last residue. Each record gives: CDR3 protein, CDR3 DNA, D gene, J gene, CDR3 length, V gene, clone size. A D gene is named only where the DNA matches it firmly. Some rows mark clone size as missing; the rest say once, few, many or name a class of expanded clone.

CDR3 protein: CASSLQVGDSPLHF
CDR3 DNA: TGTGCCAGCAGTTTACAGGTAGGGGATTCACCCCTCCACTTT
D gene: -
J gene: TRBJ1-6
CDR3 length: 14
V gene: TRBV28
clone size: -

CDR3 protein: CAIIRGFSGNTIYF
CDR3 DNA: TGTGCCATAATAAGGGGCTTCTCTGGAAACACCATATATTTT
D gene: -
J gene: TRBJ1-3
CDR3 length: 14
V gene: TRBV6-5
clone size: once

CDR3 protein: CASSSGQGGEQYF
CDR3 DNA: TGTGCCAGCAGTTCCGGACAGGGAGGCGAGCAGTACTTC
D gene: TRBD1
J gene: TRBJ2-7
CDR3 length: 13
V gene: TRBV28
clone size: -

CDR3 protein: CSATLGQGAGEQYF
CDR3 DNA: TGCAGCGCGACCCTTGGGCAGGGGGCAGGCGAGCAGTACTTC
D gene: TRBD1
J gene: TRBJ2-7
CDR3 length: 14
V gene: TRBV29-1
clone size: few

CDR3 protein: CAISERLENEQFF
CDR3 DNA: TGTGCCATCAGTGAACGGCTAGAAAATGAGCAGTTCTTC
D gene: -
J gene: TRBJ2-1
CDR3 length: 13
V gene: TRBV10-3
clone size: -

CDR3 protein: CASRTAGTGYGYTF
CDR3 DNA: TGTGCCAGCAGAACGGCCGGGACTGGGTATGGCTACACCTTC
D gene: -
J gene: TRBJ1-2
CDR3 length: 14
V gene: TRBV6-5
clone size: -

CDR3 protein: CASSASTDTQYF
CDR3 DNA: TGTGCCAGCAGTGCCTCTACAGATACGCAGTATTTT
D gene: -
J gene: TRBJ2-3
CDR3 length: 12
V gene: TRBV25-1
clone size: -

CDR3 protein: CASSLEGTENTEAFF
CDR3 DNA: TGCGCCAGCAGCTTGGAAGGGACAGAGAACACTGAAGCTTTCTTT
D gene: TRBD1
J gene: TRBJ1-1
CDR3 length: 15
V gene: TRBV5-1
clone size: once

CDR3 protein: CASSPTSGRNIQYF
CDR3 DNA: TGCGCCAGCAGCCCAACTAGCGGGAGAAACATTCAGTACTTC
D gene: TRBD2
J gene: TRBJ2-4
CDR3 length: 14
V gene: TRBV5-1
clone size: few

CDR3 protein: CASGTGLLFF
CDR3 DNA: TGTGCTAGCGGTACAGGGCTACTGTTTTTT
D gene: -
J gene: TRBJ1-4
CDR3 length: 10
V gene: TRBV7-7
clone size: -

CDR3 protein: CASSLGSSGANVLTF
CDR3 DNA: TGTGCCAGCAGTTTAGGCAGCTCTGGGGCCAACGTCCTGACTTTC
D gene: -
J gene: TRBJ2-6
CDR3 length: 15
V gene: TRBV28
clone size: -

CDR3 protein: CASARTDYYEKLFF
CDR3 DNA: TGTGCCAGCGCCAGGACAGATTATTACGAAAAACTGTTTTTT
D gene: -
J gene: TRBJ1-4
CDR3 length: 14
V gene: TRBV2
clone size: -

CDR3 protein: CASSFAYNSPLHF
CDR3 DNA: TGTGCCAGCAGTTTCGCCTATAATTCACCCCTCCACTTT
D gene: -
J gene: TRBJ1-6
CDR3 length: 13
V gene: TRBV27
clone size: once

CDR3 protein: CASSIVNRVTDTQYF
CDR3 DNA: TGTGCCAGTAGTATAGTAAACCGAGTCACAGATACGCAGTATTTT
D gene: -
J gene: TRBJ2-3
CDR3 length: 15
V gene: TRBV19
clone size: -

CDR3 protein: CASIQDSYSGYTF
CDR3 DNA: TGTGCCAGCATCCAGGACAGCTATTCTGGCTACACCTTC
D gene: -
J gene: TRBJ1-2
CDR3 length: 13
V gene: TRBV28
clone size: -

CDR3 protein: CASSFGRVNNGYTF
CDR3 DNA: TGTGCCAGCAGCTTCGGCAGGGTGAACAATGGCTACACCTTC
D gene: -
J gene: TRBJ1-2
CDR3 length: 14
V gene: TRBV11-2
clone size: once

CDR3 protein: CASGLAGGSGEQFF
CDR3 DNA: TGTGCCAGCGGCCTAGCGGGTGGAAGCGGCGAGCAGTTCTTC
D gene: TRBD2
J gene: TRBJ2-1
CDR3 length: 14
V gene: TRBV2
clone size: -